Listed here are 27 T cell receptor beta chains from one sample, sequenced in a study of blood T cell repertoires in COVID-19. Libraries were prepared by immunoSEQ multiplex PCR; TCRdb keeps only in-frame clonotypes and omits some of them. The sample includes a few hundred thousand clones, 85% to 90% of them seen just once. The sequencing input was peripheral blood. Every receptor here comes from a woman in her twenties or thirties with COVID-19, enrolled during active disease.

This sequence joins TRBV12-5 and TRBJ2-1; 10 bases match TRBD2. Germline values: CDR1 LGHNT, CDR2 FRNRAP. J gave up 8 bases and V 2 bases, and 9 bases lay outside the gene matches. The CDR3 totals 16 residues. The CDR3 DNA is TGTGCTAGTGGTTTGCCACACCTCCTAGCGGGGGATGAGCAGTTCTTC. This codes for CASGLPHLLAGDEQFF.

V and J are TRBV11-3 and TRBJ2-2; a possible D gene is TRBD2 (6 bases). V lost 1 base and J lost 1, with 10 bases in between. There are 16 residues in the CDR3. From germline, CDR1 is SGHNT and CDR2 YENEEA. The CDR3 DNA follows: TGTGCCAGCAGCTTAGTCGTCGGGGGGAACACCGGGGAGCTGTTTTTT. It codes for CASSLVVGGNTGELFF.

Remarks on this clone: This specimen includes other DNA sequences encoding the same CDR3. This chain joins TRBV7-2 and TRBJ2-7, with TRBD2 as a possible D gene (5 bases). The CDR3 runs to 14 residues. Germline V gene data show CDR1 as SGHTA and CDR2 as FQGNSA. Between the trimmed V and J ends, which lost 3 bases and 1 base, there was a span of 10 bases. DNA for the CDR3: TGTGCCAGCAGCTTCAGAACGGGGTCCTACGAGCAGTACTTC. Translation gives CASSFRTGSYEQYF.

The chain is built from TRBV6-1 and TRBJ1-2; possibly TRBD1 for D (5 bases). Germline V gives CDR1 MNHNS, CDR2 SASEGT. This CDR3 is built from 16 residues. V was shortened by 2 bases and J by 1 base, with 14 bases between the two germline ends. Here the CDR3 reads CASSERARGDNYGYTF. Here the CDR3 DNA reads TGTGCCAGCAGTGAAAGGGCTCGGGGGGATAACTATGGCTACACCTTC.

This chain connects TRBV9 to TRBJ2-7, with 8 bases fitting TRBD2. Per germline, CDR1 SGDLS and CDR2 YYNGEE. Trimming at V came to 4 bases and at J to 3 bases, leaving 12 bases not matched to a gene. The CDR3 extends over 16 amino acids. CDR3 protein: CASSPPAGEGVYEQYF. The CDR3 DNA reads TGTGCCAGCAGCCCACCAGCGGGAGAAGGAGTCTACGAGCAGTACTTC. The full variable domain, its missing parts supplied by reference TRBV9 and TRBJ2-7, is DSGVTQTPKHLITATGQRVTLRCSPRSGDLSVYWYQQSLDQGLQFLIQYYNGEERAKGNILERFSAQQFPDLHSELNLSSLELGDSALYFCASSPPAGEGVYEQYFGPGTRLTVT.

CDR3 region: CASSFGGRDTEAFF. The CDR3 DNA reads as TGTGCCAGCAGCTTCGGGGGAAGGGACACTGAAGCTTTCTTT. The V gene is TRBV7-9, the J gene TRBJ1-1; D may be TRBD1 (5 bases). Germline V gene sequence: CDR1 SEHNR, CDR2 FQNEAQ (reference sequence). V dropped 3 bases and J dropped 3 bases, with 11 bases sitting between them. The CDR3 extends over 14 amino acids.

Comments on this clone: This sample also contains other DNA sequences that code for the same CDR3. The rearrangement uses TRBV5-1 and TRBJ1-2, with 10 bases identical to TRBD1. Germline V CDR1 and CDR2: SGHRS, YFSETQ. J lost 2 bases, V lost 3 bases, and 1 base had no gene match. This CDR3 is built from 14 residues. CDR3 protein: CASSSGQGNYGYTF. The DNA of the CDR3 is TGCGCCAGCAGCTCGGGACAGGGGAACTATGGCTACACCTTC.

The chain combines TRBV7-8 with TRBJ1-1; tentatively, D is TRBD1 (6 bases). There are 13 residues in the CDR3. Germline CDR1 and CDR2: SGHVS and FQNEAQ. The V end was cut by 5 bases, the J end by 1 base, with 8 bases between. In DNA form, the CDR3 reads TGTGCCAGCAGCCAACAGGGGAACACTGAAGCTTTCTTT. Its protein product is CASSQQGNTEAFF.

This chain connects TRBV19 to TRBJ2-5; 11 positions match TRBD1. Trimming removed 5 bases from V and 5 bases from J; junction bases left unmatched: 10. The CDR3 runs 16 residues. Germline lookup yields CDR1 LNHDA and CDR2 SQIVND (reference sequence). For the CDR3, the DNA is TGTGCCAGTAGTGGATGGACAGGGGGCGCAATGGAGACCCAGTACTTC. Encoded protein: CASSGWTGGAMETQYF.

As concerns this clone: Different DNA sequences within this sample yield the same CDR3. The chain couples TRBV19 to TRBJ1-5, with 7 bases identical to TRBD1. The CDR3 has 15 amino acids. Germline V gene lookup returns CDR1 LNHDA and CDR2 SQIVND (reference sequence). Germline trimming cut 0 bases from V and 6 bases from J; bases unmatched to any gene: 5. CDR3 in amino acids: CASSIDRGLVQPQHF. The CDR3 bases are TGTGCCAGTAGTATAGACAGGGGGTTGGTTCAGCCCCAGCATTTT.

This clone was seen once. The chain carries TRBV24-1 and TRBJ2-1, with D perhaps matching TRBD2 (6 bases). V shed 4 bases and J shed 5 bases, with 11 bases lying between them. CDR1 KGHDR and CDR2 SFDVKD come from the germline V gene. The CDR3 consists of 14 residues. The CDR3, as DNA: TGTGCCACCAGTGACTCGGGACTGCACAATGAGCAGTTCTTC. It is translated as CATSDSGLHNEQFF.

V gene TRBV5-1 combines with J gene TRBJ1-2; tentatively, D is TRBD1 (6 bases). The CDR3 runs to 15 residues. Germline CDR1 SGHRS, CDR2 YFSETQ. Trimming stripped 4 bases from V and 3 bases from J, with 16 bases between. CDR3 in DNA: TGCGCCAGCAGCGATGCCGGGACAAATGACTATGGCTACACCTTC. It is translated as CASSDAGTNDYGYTF. The full variable domain, in which reference TRBV5-1 and TRBJ1-2 provide the parts outside the CDR3, is KAGVTQTPRYLIKTRGQQVTLSCSPISGHRSVSWYQQTPGQGLQFLFEYFSETQRNKGNFPGRFSGRQFSNSRSEMNVSTLELGDSALYLCASSDAGTNDYGYTFGSGTRLTVV.

This clone appeared a few times. V and J are TRBV2 and TRBJ2-7; TRBD2 matches at 14 bases. Germline CDR1 is SNHLY and CDR2 is FYNNEI. Losses at the gene ends were 7 bases for V and 2 bases for J; bases not matched to a gene: 7. The length of the CDR3 is 16 residues. DNA of the CDR3: TGTGCCAGCAAGGGGACTAGCGGGAGATTCGCCTACGAGCAGTACTTC. Protein: CASKGTSGRFAYEQYF.

The chain employs TRBV3-1 (or the pseudogene TRBV3-2) and TRBJ2-5; D gene uncertain. The CDR3 extends over 16 amino acids. Germline values: CDR1 LGHDT, CDR2 YNNKEL (reference sequence). Deletions cut 1 base from V and 2 bases from J, with 14 bases between. Here the CDR3 DNA reads TGTGCCAGCAGCCAAGTCTCCCGGAGTACACAAGAGACCCAGTACTTC. It codes for CASSQVSRSTQETQYF.

The chain combines TRBV7-2 with TRBJ1-5; D unclear. The CDR3 sequence is 15 residues long. V gave up 5 bases and J gave up 2 bases, with 13 bases separating them. Germline V CDR1 and CDR2: SGHTA, FQGNSA. The CDR3 loop is CASSIQTEGNQPQHF. For the CDR3, the DNA is TGTGCCAGCAGCATCCAAACGGAGGGCAATCAGCCCCAGCATTTT.

This clone was counted a single time. The chain uses TRBV9 and TRBJ1-1; D is perhaps TRBD1 (5 bases). Trimming shortened V by 0 bases and J by 8 bases, and 17 bases separated the two germline ends. Per the germline V gene, CDR1 is SGDLS and CDR2 is YYNGEE. This CDR3 comprises 15 residues. The CDR3 DNA sequence: TGTGCCAGCAGCGTAGCGAGGGGCGGGGGTAGCGAAGCTTTCTTT. Its protein is CASSVARGGGSEAFF.

The chain couples TRBV5-4 to TRBJ2-7; no clear D. The germline gives CDR1 SGHNT, CDR2 YYREEE (reference sequence). The CDR3 extends over 14 amino acids. Between the trimmed V and J ends, which lost 4 bases and 2 bases, there was a span of 13 bases. CDR3: CASSPSLITYEQYF. The CDR3 DNA reads TGTGCCAGCAGCCCCTCTTTAATAACCTACGAGCAGTACTTC.

The genes are TRBV19 and TRBJ1-2, with a tentative D call TRBD1 (5 bases). Per germline, CDR1 LNHDA and CDR2 SQIVND (reference sequence). CDR3 length equals 15 residues. Trimming pared 7 bases from V and 3 bases from J, leaving 18 bases between. In nucleotides, the CDR3 is TGTGCCAGTAACCCAGGGAACGTAGTAGACTATGGCTACACCTTC. This translates into CASNPGNVVDYGYTF.

The J gene is TRBJ1-4, the V gene TRBV30; unclear D gene. Germline V gene data show CDR1 as GTSNPN and CDR2 as SVGIG (reference sequence). The V and J ends lost 1 base and 6 bases respectively, with 15 bases between them. The CDR3 is made up of 15 amino acids. DNA of the CDR3: TGTGCCTGGAGTGCCCCGCGGGGTTTGTATGAAAAACTGTTTTTT. This gives the protein CAWSAPRGLYEKLFF.

The chain combines TRBV6-5 with TRBJ1-2; TRBD1 matches at 9 bases. The CDR3 covers 15 residues. The V and J ends lost 7 bases and 3 bases, in that order; junction bases with no gene match: 9. The V gene's germline CDR1 is MNHEY and CDR2 SVGAGI. This CDR3 is CASTSKRTGDYGYTF. The CDR3 DNA follows: TGTGCCAGCACCTCTAAAAGGACAGGGGACTATGGCTACACCTTC.

The chain recombines TRBV5-1 with TRBJ2-1; the match to TRBD1 covers 9 bases. The CDR3 has 16 amino acids. Per the germline V gene, CDR1 is SGHRS and CDR2 is YFSETQ. Trimming at V came to 0 bases and at J to 6 bases, leaving 7 bases not matched to a gene. CDR3 loop: CASSLAPGQGFNEQFF. CDR3 bases: TGCGCCAGCAGCTTGGCCCCGGGACAGGGATTCAATGAGCAGTTCTTC.

The chain has TRBV25-1 and TRBJ2-7; possible D gene TRBD2, 6 bases. Germline-derived CDR1 and CDR2 are MGHDK and SYGVNS. CDR3 size: 12 residues. The V end was cut by 4 bases, the J end by 3 bases, with 7 bases between. The CDR3 coding sequence is TGTGCCAGCAGTGGGGACTTCTACGAGCAGTACTTC. It encodes CASSGDFYEQYF.

The V gene is TRBV11-2, the J gene TRBJ1-2, with 7 nucleotides matching TRBD1. The CDR3 is 14 amino acids. Germline CDR1 is SGHAT and CDR2 is FQNNGV. The ends lost 5 bases at V and 4 bases at J; junction bases unmatched: 7. This CDR3 reads CASSAQGGRYGYTF. In DNA, the CDR3 is TGTGCCAGCAGCGCCCAAGGGGGCCGCTATGGCTACACCTTC.

The chain links TRBV7-2 to TRBJ2-1; 9 bases fit TRBD1. Trimming cost V 6 bases and J 2 bases; bases outside gene matches: 5. Germline V gene data show CDR1 as SGHTA and CDR2 as FQGNSA. The CDR3 covers 15 residues. CDR3 loop: CASSRDREPYNEQFF. CDR3 nucleotide sequence: TGTGCCAGCAGTCGGGACAGGGAACCCTACAATGAGCAGTTCTTC.

In nucleotides, the CDR3 is TGCGCCAGCAGCTGGGGGGAGGGGTACACAGATACGCAGTATTTT. Protein sequence: CASSWGEGYTDTQYF. The chain employs TRBV5-1 and TRBJ2-3; 7 nucleotides align to TRBD2. The V gene's germline CDR1 is SGHRS and CDR2 YFSETQ. The CDR3 is 15 residues long. The V and J ends lost 3 bases and 2 bases, in that order; junction bases with no gene match: 6.

The gene calls are TRBV6-1 and TRBJ1-5, with D tentatively TRBD1 (5 bases). This CDR3 contains 14 residues. Germline values: CDR1 MNHNS, CDR2 SASEGT. V was shortened by 1 base and J by 7 bases, with 11 bases between the two germline ends. The chain's CDR3 is CASSEVPGRQPQHF. The CDR3 DNA follows: TGTGCCAGCAGTGAAGTTCCAGGGCGGCAGCCCCAGCATTTT.

V and J are TRBV30 and TRBJ1-1; a weak D match, TRBD1 (5 bases). This CDR3 comprises 14 residues. Per the germline V gene, CDR1 is GTSNPN and CDR2 is SVGIG (reference sequence). Trimming left V 3 bases short and J 3 bases short, with 14 bases between. The chain's CDR3 is CAWRHRIRDTEAFF. The CDR3 coding sequence is TGTGCCTGGAGGCACAGGATCAGAGACACTGAAGCTTTCTTT. The variable domain in full, completed from reference TRBV30 and TRBJ1-1, reads SQTIHQWPATLVQPVGSPLSLECTVEGTSNPNLYWYRQAAGRGLQLLFYSVGIGQISSEVPQNLSASRPQDRQFILSSKKLLLSDSGFYLCAWRHRIRDTEAFFGQGTRLTVV.